A single sample is the source of the 5 T cell receptor beta chains below, sequenced in a study of Graves' ophthalmopathy and Graves' hyperthyroidism. Amplifying from RNA transcripts, the study obtained TCR beta CDR3 regions. First-round RT-PCR used HTBI primers; second-round multiplex PCR followed. TCRdb called the multiplex PCR reads again in MiXCR, with one record for every CDR3 protein. The table shows over 450,000 distinct CDR3 sequences, with 14% occurring only once. Sample: blood. Receptors originate from a woman aged 30 to 39 with Graves' ophthalmopathy.

This clonotype was seen ten or more times. The junction shows a germline mismatch at one end, possibly a read error. The chain carries TRBV28 and TRBJ1-2; D perhaps matches TRBD1 (6 bases). Germline V gives CDR1 MDHEN, CDR2 SYDVKM. This CDR3 has 11 residues. The CDR3 region has the DNA TGCCTTACAGGGAGCTCCTATGGCTACACCTTC. Its translation: CLTGSSYGYTF.

This clonotype was seen many times. The chain combines TRBV6-5 with TRBJ2-7; perhaps TRBD2 as D (6 bases). Germline assignment: CDR1 MNHEY and CDR2 SVGAGI. With 0 bases removed from V and 0 bases from J, the gap between germline ends came to 15 bases. The CDR3 loop spans 17 amino acids. The CDR3 spells CASSYSSSDGSSYEQYF. In DNA form, the CDR3 reads TGTGCCAGCAGTTACTCGAGTTCGGACGGGAGCTCCTACGAGCAGTACTTC.

This clonotype was seen at least ten times. This sequence joins TRBV19 and TRBJ2-7, with D perhaps TRBD2 (6 bases). Germline CDR1 is LNHDA and CDR2 is SQIVND (reference sequence). Trimming removed 4 bases from V and 0 bases from J, with 13 bases in between. This CDR3 has 15 amino acids. CDR3 region: CASSNQIADSYEQYF. The CDR3 region has the DNA TGTGCCAGTAGTAACCAAATAGCGGACTCCTACGAGCAGTACTTC.

This clonotype was found many times. J is TRBJ1-2 and V is TRBV27; 8 positions match TRBD1. Germline V gene sequence: CDR1 MNHEY, CDR2 SMNVEV (reference sequence). The CDR3 sequence is 15 residues long. Unmatched junction bases numbered 9, after V lost 2 bases and J lost 7 bases. This CDR3 is CASSLGSQGVGGYTF. CDR3 DNA: TGTGCCAGCAGTTTAGGGTCACAGGGGGTTGGTGGCTACACCTTC.

Many counts were recorded for this clonotype. The rearrangement joins TRBV7-3 to TRBJ2-2; possible D gene TRBD2, 6 bases. Germline CDR1 reads SGHTA; CDR2 reads FQGTGA. Trimming stripped 5 bases from V and 8 bases from J, with 15 bases between. This CDR3 contains 14 residues. The CDR3 region is CASSIAGTRGELFF. In nucleotides, the CDR3 is TGTGCCAGCAGCATTGCAGGGACTCGAGGGGAGCTGTTTTTT.